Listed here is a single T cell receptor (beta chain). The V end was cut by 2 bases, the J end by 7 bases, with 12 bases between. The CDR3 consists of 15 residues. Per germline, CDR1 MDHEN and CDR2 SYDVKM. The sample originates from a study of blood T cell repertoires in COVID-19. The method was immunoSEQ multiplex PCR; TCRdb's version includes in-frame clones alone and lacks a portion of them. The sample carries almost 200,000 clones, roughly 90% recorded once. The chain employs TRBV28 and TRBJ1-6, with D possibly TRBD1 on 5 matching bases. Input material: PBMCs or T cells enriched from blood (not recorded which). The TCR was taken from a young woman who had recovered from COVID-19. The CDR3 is CASSLPTGLNSPLHF. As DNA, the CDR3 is TGTGCCAGCAGTTTACCGACGGGACTAAATTCACCCCTCCACTTT.